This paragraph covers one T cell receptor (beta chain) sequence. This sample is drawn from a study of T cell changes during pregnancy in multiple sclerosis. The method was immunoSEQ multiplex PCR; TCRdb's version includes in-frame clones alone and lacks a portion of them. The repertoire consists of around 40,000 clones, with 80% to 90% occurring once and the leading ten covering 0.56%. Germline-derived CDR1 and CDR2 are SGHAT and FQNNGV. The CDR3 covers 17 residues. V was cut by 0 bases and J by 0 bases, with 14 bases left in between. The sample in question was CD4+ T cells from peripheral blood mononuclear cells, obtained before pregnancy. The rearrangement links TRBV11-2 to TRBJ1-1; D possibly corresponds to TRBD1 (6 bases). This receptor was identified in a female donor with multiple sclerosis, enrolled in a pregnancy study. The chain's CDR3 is CASSLDQTTGLNTEAFF. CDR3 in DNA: TGTGCCAGCAGCTTAGACCAAACGACAGGACTGAACACTGAAGCTTTCTTT.